Detailed here is one T cell receptor beta chain. These data come from a study of blood T cell repertoires in COVID-19. TCRdb's copy holds only in-frame clones and misses some; the assay was immunoSEQ multiplex PCR. The sample has about 180,000 clones; about 88% are singletons. Recruits, aged 18 to 89 years, lived in approximately 26 US areas. Trimming took 6 bases from V and 15 from J; bases not matched to a gene: 8. This CDR3 comprises 11 residues. The germline CDR1 and CDR2 sequences are MDHEN and SYDVKM. The sequenced material came from PBMCs or T cells enriched from blood (not recorded which). The genes are TRBV28 and TRBJ1-5; 7 bases are shared with TRBD1. The sequence was obtained from a woman younger than 30 who had recovered from COVID-19. CDR3 region: CASSRNGQAHF. CDR3 DNA sequence: TGTGCCAGCAGCCGGAATGGACAGGCGCATTTT.